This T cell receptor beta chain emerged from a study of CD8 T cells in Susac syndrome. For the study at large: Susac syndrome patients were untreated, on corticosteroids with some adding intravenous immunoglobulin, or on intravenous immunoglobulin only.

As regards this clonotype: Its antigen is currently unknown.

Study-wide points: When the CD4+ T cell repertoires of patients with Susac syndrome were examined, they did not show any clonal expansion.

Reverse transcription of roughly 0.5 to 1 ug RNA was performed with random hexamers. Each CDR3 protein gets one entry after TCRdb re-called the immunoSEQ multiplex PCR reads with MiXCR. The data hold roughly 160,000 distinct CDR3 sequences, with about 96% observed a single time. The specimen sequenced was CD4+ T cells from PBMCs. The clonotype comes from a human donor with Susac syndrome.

CDR3 amino acids: CASSLGVDEQFF. In DNA, the CDR3 is TGTGCCAGCAGTTTAGGAGTCGATGAGCAGTTCTTC. The chain couples TRBV12-3 or TRBV12-4 to TRBJ2-1; D remains ambiguous. Between the trimmed V and J ends, which lost 1 base and 8 bases, there was a span of 6 bases. The CDR3 consists of 12 residues.